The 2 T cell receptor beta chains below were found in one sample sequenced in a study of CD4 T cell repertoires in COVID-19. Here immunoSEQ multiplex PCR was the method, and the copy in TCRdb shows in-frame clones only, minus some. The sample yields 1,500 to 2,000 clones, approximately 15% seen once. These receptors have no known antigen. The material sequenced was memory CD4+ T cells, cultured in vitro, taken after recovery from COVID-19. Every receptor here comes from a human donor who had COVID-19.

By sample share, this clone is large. CDR3 nucleotide sequence: TGTGCCAGCAGCTCCACTCTAGGGGCAGATACGCAGTATTTT. Translating it yields CASSSTLGADTQYF. The chain carries TRBV11-2 and TRBJ2-3, with a possible D match to TRBD1 (5 bases). V gave up 4 bases and J gave up 4 bases, with 12 bases separating them. Germline V gives CDR1 SGHAT, CDR2 FQNNGV. There are 14 residues in the CDR3.

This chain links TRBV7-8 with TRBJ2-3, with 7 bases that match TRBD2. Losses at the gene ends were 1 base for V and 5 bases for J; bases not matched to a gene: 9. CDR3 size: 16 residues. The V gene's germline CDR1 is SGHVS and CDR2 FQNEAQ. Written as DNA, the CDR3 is TGTGCCAGCAGCTTAGTTCGGGGAGGGCCTGTAGATACGCAGTATTTT. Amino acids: CASSLVRGGPVDTQYF.